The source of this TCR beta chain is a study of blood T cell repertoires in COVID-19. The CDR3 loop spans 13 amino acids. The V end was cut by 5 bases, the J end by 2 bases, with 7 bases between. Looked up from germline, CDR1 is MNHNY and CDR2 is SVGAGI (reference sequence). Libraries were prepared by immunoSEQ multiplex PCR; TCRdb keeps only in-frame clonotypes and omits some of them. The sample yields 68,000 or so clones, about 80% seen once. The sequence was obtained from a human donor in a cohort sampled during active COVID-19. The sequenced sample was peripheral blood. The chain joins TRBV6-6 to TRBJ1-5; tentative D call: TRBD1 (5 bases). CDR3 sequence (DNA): TGTGCCAGCAGTAGGGGCCGCAATCAGCCCCAGCATTTT. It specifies CASSRGRNQPQHF.